These 12 T cell receptor beta chains share one sample of origin, sequenced in a study of control samples from healthy donors and cancer patients. The table came from immunoSEQ multiplex PCR; TCRdb's copy has only in-frame clones and leaves some out. The data show about 51,000 clones, roughly 87% seen once. Sample: PBMCs. These receptors were obtained from a man aged 40-49 years with colorectal cancer.

This clone was seen just once. The rearrangement uses TRBV4-2 and TRBJ2-2; D is unresolved. The length of the CDR3 is 14 residues. Germline V gives CDR1 LGHNA, CDR2 YNFKEQ. Between the trimmed V and J ends, which lost 0 bases and 4 bases, there was a span of 6 bases. CDR3 residues: CASSQEVVTGELFF. The CDR3 DNA is TGTGCCAGCAGCCAAGAAGTTGTCACCGGGGAGCTGTTTTTT.

The rearrangement uses TRBV4-1 and TRBJ2-7; D possibly corresponds to TRBD2 (6 bases). Trimming left V 5 bases short and J 3 bases short, with 14 bases between. This CDR3 has 14 residues. The V gene's germline CDR1 is MGHRA and CDR2 YSYEKL. CDR3: CASSSPGLIYEQYF. DNA for the CDR3: TGCGCCAGCAGCTCACCGGGACTGATCTACGAGCAGTACTTC.

The chain joins TRBV30 to TRBJ2-7; D possibly corresponds to TRBD2 (5 bases). Looked up from germline, CDR1 is GTSNPN and CDR2 is SVGIG (reference sequence). This CDR3 comprises 14 residues. V was shortened by 8 bases and J by 2 bases, with 19 bases between the two germline ends. CDR3 sequence reads: CAGFGGVNTYEQYF. The CDR3 region has the DNA TGTGCCGGGTTTGGAGGCGTTAATACCTACGAGCAGTACTTC.

The table lists this clone with a few counts. The J gene is TRBJ1-5, the V gene TRBV7-3; D not certain. Germline CDR1 SGHTA, CDR2 FQGTGA. This CDR3 spans 13 amino acids. Between the trimmed V and J ends, which lost 2 bases and 4 bases, there was a span of 6 bases. CDR3 DNA sequence: TGTGCCAGCAGCTTATCCCAAAATCAGCCCCAGCATTTT. Translated, it gives CASSLSQNQPQHF.

V usage is TRBV28 and J usage is TRBJ2-3; D uncertain. CDR1 and CDR2 from the germline V gene are MDHEN and SYDVKM. Trimming stripped 6 bases from V and 4 bases from J, with 8 bases between. CDR3 size: 12 residues. The CDR3 nucleotides are TGTGCCAGCAGGTCCGTCGCAGATACGCAGTATTTT. The encoded protein is CASRSVADTQYF.

This chain links TRBV5-1 with TRBJ2-1, with TRBD2 matching 13 bases. Germline V gives CDR1 SGHRS, CDR2 YFSETQ. V shed 4 bases and J 3 bases; nucleotides not matched to a gene: 7. This CDR3 is 17 amino acids long. DNA for the CDR3: TGCGCCAGCAGCGCCGGACTAGCGGGAGTTCTCTACAATGAGCAGTTCTTC. It is translated as CASSAGLAGVLYNEQFF.

V usage is TRBV6-1 and J usage is TRBJ1-3; 8 bases fit TRBD1. Germline assignment: CDR1 MNHNS and CDR2 SASEGT. V gave up 1 base and J gave up 4 bases; unmatched junction bases: 3. This CDR3 region has 15 residues. DNA for the CDR3: TGTGCCAGCAGTGAAGAGACAGGGGCGGGAAACACCATATATTTT. Translation: CASSEETGAGNTIYF.

This clone was seen only a few times. This chain joins TRBV25-1 and TRBJ1-1, with D possibly matching TRBD1 (6 bases). Trimming pared 6 bases from V and 0 bases from J, leaving 11 bases between. Germline V gene data show CDR1 as MGHDK and CDR2 as SYGVNS. The CDR3 spans 14 residues. CDR3 sequence (DNA): TGTGCCAGCAGCGAGGGGGGCGTGAACACTGAAGCTTTCTTT. Encoded protein: CASSEGGVNTEAFF.

The J gene is TRBJ2-1, the V gene TRBV10-3; 7 nucleotides align to TRBD1. Germline V gives CDR1 ENHRY, CDR2 SYGVKD. J was trimmed by 12 bases and V by 8 bases; bases with no gene match: 16. CDR3 length: 14 residues. CDR3 in amino acids: CAIATGTDYLGQFF. DNA for the CDR3: TGTGCCATCGCTACCGGGACAGACTACTTGGGGCAGTTCTTC.

The rearrangement uses TRBV23-1 and TRBJ1-1; the D gene is possibly TRBD1 (5 bases). TRBV23-1 is identified as an open reading frame with a role that is uncertain. The V end lost 1 base, the J end lost 3 bases, and 12 bases lay between the germline ends. This CDR3 is built from 15 residues. The CDR3 loop is CASSQWWGGDTEAFF. The CDR3 DNA follows: TGCGCCAGCAGTCAATGGTGGGGGGGGGACACTGAAGCTTTCTTT.

The V and J genes are TRBV11-3 and TRBJ2-2; 9 bases line up with TRBD1. The V and J ends lost 4 bases and 6 bases, in that order; junction bases with no gene match: 9. The CDR3 is made up of 16 amino acids. The V gene's germline CDR1 is SGHNT and CDR2 YENEEA. The CDR3 bases are TGTGCCAGCAGCTCGAGGACAGGGGCTGGTGCCGGGGAGCTGTTTTTT. It is translated as CASSSRTGAGAGELFF.

This sequence joins TRBV5-1 and TRBJ1-1; tentative D call: TRBD1 (5 bases). The germline V gene has CDR1 SGHRS and CDR2 YFSETQ. This CDR3 comprises 13 residues. Trimming removed 3 bases from V and 4 bases from J, with 10 bases in between. The CDR3 here is CASSSGGGTEAFF. DNA of the CDR3: TGCGCCAGCAGCTCGGGGGGAGGCACTGAAGCTTTCTTT. Supplemented by reference TRBV5-1 and TRBJ1-1, the full variable domain reads KAGVTQTPRYLIKTRGQQVTLSCSPISGHRSVSWYQQTPGQGLQFLFEYFSETQRNKGNFPGRFSGRQFSNSRSEMNVSTLELGDSALYLCASSSGGGTEAFFGQGTRLTVV.